Following are 25 T cell receptor beta chains from one sample sequenced in a study of T-cell reconstitution after alpha-beta-depleted transplantation in children. As it was prepared, the TCRbeta library received unique molecular identifiers. Using its own MiXCR run on the PCR reads, TCRdb lists one record per CDR3 protein. The data show 150,000 to 250,000 distinct CDR3 sequences, with about 6% seen just once and just over 4.5% held by the top ten. The specimen comprised PBMCs, sampled before TCRalphabeta/CD19-depleted stem cell transplant. The receptor source for this set is a girl less than two years old with combined immunodeficiency, due to receive a stem cell transplant.

This clonotype appeared many times. The chain combines TRBV20-1 with TRBJ2-3; TRBD2 aligns across 13 bases. The CDR3 runs to 16 residues. From germline, CDR1 is DFQATT and CDR2 SNEGSKA (reference sequence). J was trimmed by 2 bases and V by 3 bases; bases with no gene match: 5. The CDR3 region is CSAREGLAGITDTQYF. DNA for the CDR3: TGCAGTGCTAGGGAGGGACTAGCGGGAATCACAGATACGCAGTATTTT.

This clonotype was observed many times. J is TRBJ2-1 and V is TRBV2; TRBD2 is a possible D gene (6 bases). The CDR3 has 16 residues. Germline lookup yields CDR1 SNHLY and CDR2 FYNNEI. Trimming removed 1 base at V and 6 bases at J, with 16 bases between. CDR3 sequence: CASSEDWRGRGNEQFF. DNA of the CDR3: TGTGCCAGCAGTGAAGATTGGCGGGGCCGGGGCAATGAGCAGTTCTTC. Full variable domain (outside the CDR3, taken from reference TRBV2 and TRBJ2-1): EPEVTQTPSHQVTQMGQEVILRCVPISNHLYFYWYRQILGQKVEFLVSFYNNEISEKSEIFDDQFSVERPDGSNFTLKIRSTKLEDSAMYFCASSEDWRGRGNEQFFGPGTRLTVL.

Ten or more counts support this clonotype. V is TRBV4-1 and J is TRBJ2-3; D is uncertain. This CDR3 contains 16 residues. CDR1 is MGHRA, CDR2 YSYEKL, per germline. V was cut by 5 bases and J by 0 bases, with 15 bases left in between. CDR3: CASSSGPYSSTDTQYF. The CDR3 coding sequence is TGCGCCAGCAGCTCTGGTCCTTATTCTAGCACAGATACGCAGTATTTT.

This clonotype was recorded a few times. This sequence joins TRBV20-1 and TRBJ1-2; 11 bases are a match to TRBD1. Germline V gene sequence: CDR1 DFQATT, CDR2 SNEGSKA (reference sequence). The J segment lost 4 bases and the V segment lost 8 bases, leaving 6 bases of the junction unmatched. The CDR3 is 13 residues long. Here the CDR3 reads CSSGQGGLYGYTF. CDR3 sequence (DNA): TGCAGTTCGGGACAGGGGGGACTCTATGGCTACACCTTC.

In this sample, this clonotype turned up many times. The rearrangement joins TRBV21-1 to TRBJ1-1. TRBV21-1 is noted as a pseudogene. This CDR3 comprises 17 residues. CDR3 DNA: TGTGCCAGCAGCAAAGAAAGGCAGGAATTACCGAGGACTGAAGCTTTCTTT. Its translation: CASSKERQELPRTEAFF.

This clonotype came up many times. Compared with germline, one end of the junction differs, possibly owing to a read error. The chain carries TRBV2 and TRBJ2-1; the D is unclear. This CDR3 is 9 amino acids long. Per the germline V gene, CDR1 is SNHLY and CDR2 is FYNNEI. The CDR3, as DNA: TGTGCCAGCAGTGGTGGATCGGTCTTC. Residues: CASSGGSVF. Drawing the rest from reference TRBV2 and TRBJ2-1, the complete variable domain is EPEVTQTPSHQVTQMGQEVILRCVPISNHLYFYWYRQILGQKVEFLVSFYNNEISEKSEIFDDQFSVERPDGSNFTLKIRSTKLEDSAMYFCASSGGSVFGPGTRLTVL.

This clonotype was recorded many times. The CDR3 nucleotides are TGTGCCAGCAGAGCCCTAAGCGGGGCAGATACGCAGTATTTT. This encodes CASRALSGADTQYF. The chain joins TRBV2 to TRBJ2-3; TRBD2 agrees at 7 bases. The CDR3 contains 14 residues. Trimming removed 6 bases from V and 4 bases from J; junction bases left unmatched: 7. Germline V gives CDR1 SNHLY, CDR2 FYNNEI. Using reference TRBV2 and TRBJ2-3 for the parts outside the CDR3, the full variable domain is EPEVTQTPSHQVTQMGQEVILRCVPISNHLYFYWYRQILGQKVEFLVSFYNNEISEKSEIFDDQFSVERPDGSNFTLKIRSTKLEDSAMYFCASRALSGADTQYFGPGTRLTVL.

This clonotype was seen repeatedly, ten times or more. CDR3 loop: CSVEYWTENTEAFF. The CDR3, as DNA: TGCAGCGTTGAATACTGGACAGAGAACACTGAAGCTTTCTTT. The chain is built from TRBV29-1 and TRBJ1-1; tentatively, D is TRBD1 (6 bases). The V end was cut by 2 bases, the J end by 1 base, with 11 bases between. CDR3 length equals 14 residues. The V gene's germline CDR1 is SQVTM and CDR2 ANQGSEA.

Details on this clonotype: This may be a read error, as it is one base from a much larger clone. This rearrangement joins TRBV20-1 to TRBJ2-2; a possible D gene is TRBD2 (5 bases). Germline V gives CDR1 DFQATT, CDR2 SNEGSKA (reference sequence). The CDR3 sequence is 13 residues long. CDR3 residues: CNAEGQDTGELFF. The CDR3 DNA is TGCAATGCAGAGGGCCAGGACACCGGGGAGCTGTTTTTT.

This clonotype was counted ten times or more. V gene TRBV6-2 or TRBV6-3 combines with J gene TRBJ2-7; D not resolved. V was cut by 0 bases and J by 3 bases, with 3 bases left in between. This CDR3 is built from 12 residues. From germline, CDR1 is MNHEY and CDR2 SVGEGT. This CDR3 is CASSYSVYEQYF. The CDR3 DNA sequence: TGTGCCAGCAGTTACTCCGTCTACGAGCAGTACTTC.

There are many counts of this clonotype. This chain links TRBV2 with TRBJ2-1; TRBD2 is a possible D gene (5 bases). The CDR3 sequence is 12 residues long. Germline V CDR1 and CDR2: SNHLY, FYNNEI. Trimming cost V 5 bases and J 6 bases, with 8 bases left between them. The CDR3 loop reads CASSRDFNEQFF. CDR3 DNA: TGTGCCAGCAGTCGGGATTTCAATGAGCAGTTCTTC.

This clonotype was detected once. A much larger clone differs by one base, so this may be a read error. The rearrangement uses TRBV28 and TRBJ1-1, with D possibly TRBD1 on 5 matching bases. The CDR3 extends over 14 amino acids. The V gene's germline CDR1 is MDHEN and CDR2 SYDVKM. The V and J ends lost 7 bases and 2 bases respectively, with 14 bases between them. CDR3 DNA sequence: TGTGCCAGCATTTTGACAGAACTCAACACTGAAGCTTTCTTT. It codes for CASILTELNTEAFF.

This clonotype was counted ten times or more. The CDR3 sequence is CASSLDGRVLTGGQFF. The DNA for the CDR3 is TGTGCCAGCAGCTTAGATGGGAGGGTGTTGACGGGAGGGCAGTTCTTC. The chain combines TRBV7-8 with TRBJ2-1; 7 nucleotides align to TRBD2. The CDR3 runs to 16 residues. V was clipped by 1 base and J by 12 bases; unmatched bases: 15. Germline V gives CDR1 SGHVS, CDR2 FQNEAQ.

V gene TRBV20-1 combines with J gene TRBJ2-7; 8 bases map to TRBD1. The junction had 16 bases not matched to a gene; V was cut back by 4 bases and J by 5 bases. Germline assignment: CDR1 DFQATT and CDR2 SNEGSKA (reference sequence). This CDR3 contains 16 residues. The CDR3 sequence is CSATVPPGQDPDEQYF. CDR3 in DNA: TGCAGTGCTACCGTCCCCCCGGGACAGGACCCCGACGAGCAGTACTTC.

This clonotype was recorded many times. The chain recombines TRBV24-1 with TRBJ1-2; possibly TRBD1 for D (5 bases). V was trimmed by 3 bases and J by 4 bases, leaving 8 bases between them. This CDR3 comprises 13 residues. Germline V CDR1 and CDR2: KGHDR, SFDVKD. For the CDR3, the DNA is TGTGCCACCAGTGATGGGACCTTCTATGGCTACACCTTC. Translation: CATSDGTFYGYTF.

V gene TRBV2 combines with J gene TRBJ2-3; D gene uncertain. The CDR3 sequence is 13 residues long. CDR1 and CDR2 (germline): SNHLY, FYNNEI. V was shortened by 1 base and J by 1 base, with 3 bases between the two germline ends. CDR3 DNA: TGTGCCAGCAGTGAAGGTGGCACAGATACGCAGTATTTT. Translating gives CASSEGGTDTQYF.

Ten or more counts support this clonotype. The chain joins TRBV3-1 to TRBJ2-7; D gene unclear. The CDR3 contains 14 residues. Germline values: CDR1 LGHDT, CDR2 YNNKEL (reference sequence). V lost 0 bases, J lost 3 bases, and 9 bases lay in between. CDR3 residues: CASSQDWWVYEQYF. The CDR3 bases are TGTGCCAGCAGCCAAGATTGGTGGGTCTACGAGCAGTACTTC.

This clonotype was recorded many times. CDR3 protein: CSGLSGDGYTF. As DNA, the CDR3 is TGCAGCGGCCTAAGCGGGGATGGCTACACCTTC. The V gene is TRBV29-1, the J gene TRBJ1-2; D unresolved. The ends were cut back, 7 bases at V and 6 bases at J, with 12 bases in the middle. Germline values: CDR1 SQVTM, CDR2 ANQGSEA. The CDR3 has 11 residues.

This clonotype was detected many times. This sequence joins TRBV4-2 and TRBJ2-3; 8 positions agree with TRBD2. V lost 3 bases and J lost 4; bases outside the gene matches: 9. Germline CDR1 is LGHNA and CDR2 is YNFKEQ. The CDR3 is 16 amino acids. CDR3: CASSQRSGTSSDTQYF. In DNA form, the CDR3 reads TGTGCCAGCAGCCAGAGAAGCGGGACTAGTTCAGATACGCAGTATTTT.

This clonotype was counted at least ten times. The chain combines TRBV9 with TRBJ2-1, with TRBD2 matching 12 bases. CDR3 size: 18 residues. V was clipped by 0 bases and J by 6 bases; unmatched bases: 10. Germline CDR1 SGDLS, CDR2 YYNGEE. The CDR3 DNA sequence: TGTGCCAGCAGCGTAGACGGGCTAGCGGGAGGGATAGTCAATGAGCAGTTCTTC. Its translation: CASSVDGLAGGIVNEQFF.

This clonotype was counted a few times. The chain is built from TRBV4-2 and TRBJ2-5; 13 nucleotides line up with TRBD2. There are 18 residues in the CDR3. CDR1 LGHNA and CDR2 YNFKEQ come from the germline V gene. Trimming took 1 base from V and 2 from J; bases not matched to a gene: 7. The CDR3: CASSQARPLAGGQETQYF. As DNA, the CDR3 is TGTGCCAGCAGCCAAGCTCGACCACTAGCGGGGGGGCAAGAGACCCAGTACTTC.

This clonotype was recorded many times. This rearrangement joins TRBV9 to TRBJ2-1; a possible D gene is TRBD2 (7 bases). The germline V and J ends were trimmed by 0 bases and 6 bases, with 16 bases remaining between them. CDR1 SGDLS and CDR2 YYNGEE come from the germline V gene. The CDR3 has 16 amino acids. CDR3 bases: TGTGCCAGCAGCGTAGCGGGGGGCCTGATGTCCAATGAGCAGTTCTTC. It is translated as CASSVAGGLMSNEQFF.

The gene calls are TRBV5-1 and TRBJ2-3; 8 bases match TRBD2. The CDR3 extends over 16 amino acids. The V gene's germline CDR1 is SGHRS and CDR2 YFSETQ. J was trimmed by 2 bases and V by 4 bases; bases with no gene match: 9. The CDR3 sequence: CASSGTSGVPTDTQYF. CDR3 sequence (DNA): TGCGCCAGCAGCGGTACTAGCGGCGTCCCCACAGATACGCAGTATTTT.

This clonotype showed up just a few times. V and J are TRBV25-1 and TRBJ1-1, with TRBD1 matching 7 bases. The germline gives CDR1 MGHDK, CDR2 SYGVNS. With 4 bases clipped from V and 4 bases from J, the junction kept 21 bases outside the gene matches. The CDR3 has 19 residues. The CDR3 nucleotides read TGTGCCAGCAGTGGCTTCAGGGGGGACGCCGTGCTATTGGGCACTGAAGCTTTCTTT. Its translation: CASSGFRGDAVLLGTEAFF.

In its sample, this clonotype was seen a few times. The V call is TRBV29-1, the J call TRBJ2-1; TRBD1 is a possible D gene (6 bases). Trimming pared 1 base from V and 1 base from J, leaving 8 bases between. The germline gives CDR1 SQVTM, CDR2 ANQGSEA. The CDR3 sequence is 14 residues long. The CDR3 coding sequence is TGCAGCGTTGAAGGAACAGGGTCCTACAATGAGCAGTTCTTC. It specifies CSVEGTGSYNEQFF.